The clone carrying this T cell receptor beta chain is a singleton in its sample. Its antigen is not known. A junction end diverges from the germline sequence, so it may reflect a read error. Other DNA sequences in this sample translate to the same CDR3. The source of the sample is a study of metastatic and nonmetastatic thyroid tumors. Study-wide background: Repertoire comparisons spanned blood and tumor or nodule tissue from malignant and benign thyroid patients. Study-wide findings and caveats: Relative to benign nodules, malignant thyroid tumors were reportedly characterized by significantly elevated TCR beta diversity in blood and tumor.

The germline V gene has CDR1 SGHRS and CDR2 YFSETQ. CDR3 length equals 16 residues. Not a single patient had been given any form of treatment at any point before undergoing thyroid surgery. With MiXCR, TCRdb called clones anew from the PCR reads. This table has some 30,000 clones, around a third appearing once. This clonotype was obtained from a female donor with papillary thyroid cancer or a benign thyroid nodule (not recorded which). Some clones in this sample may be carry-over from other donors' samples. Sequencing used tumor tissue. The gene calls are TRBV5-1 and TRBJ1-6; D gene unclear. The CDR3 sequence is CASSLAGSSYNSPLHF. DNA for the CDR3: TGCGCTAGCAGCTTGGCTGGGAGCTCCTATAATTCACCCCTCCACTTT.